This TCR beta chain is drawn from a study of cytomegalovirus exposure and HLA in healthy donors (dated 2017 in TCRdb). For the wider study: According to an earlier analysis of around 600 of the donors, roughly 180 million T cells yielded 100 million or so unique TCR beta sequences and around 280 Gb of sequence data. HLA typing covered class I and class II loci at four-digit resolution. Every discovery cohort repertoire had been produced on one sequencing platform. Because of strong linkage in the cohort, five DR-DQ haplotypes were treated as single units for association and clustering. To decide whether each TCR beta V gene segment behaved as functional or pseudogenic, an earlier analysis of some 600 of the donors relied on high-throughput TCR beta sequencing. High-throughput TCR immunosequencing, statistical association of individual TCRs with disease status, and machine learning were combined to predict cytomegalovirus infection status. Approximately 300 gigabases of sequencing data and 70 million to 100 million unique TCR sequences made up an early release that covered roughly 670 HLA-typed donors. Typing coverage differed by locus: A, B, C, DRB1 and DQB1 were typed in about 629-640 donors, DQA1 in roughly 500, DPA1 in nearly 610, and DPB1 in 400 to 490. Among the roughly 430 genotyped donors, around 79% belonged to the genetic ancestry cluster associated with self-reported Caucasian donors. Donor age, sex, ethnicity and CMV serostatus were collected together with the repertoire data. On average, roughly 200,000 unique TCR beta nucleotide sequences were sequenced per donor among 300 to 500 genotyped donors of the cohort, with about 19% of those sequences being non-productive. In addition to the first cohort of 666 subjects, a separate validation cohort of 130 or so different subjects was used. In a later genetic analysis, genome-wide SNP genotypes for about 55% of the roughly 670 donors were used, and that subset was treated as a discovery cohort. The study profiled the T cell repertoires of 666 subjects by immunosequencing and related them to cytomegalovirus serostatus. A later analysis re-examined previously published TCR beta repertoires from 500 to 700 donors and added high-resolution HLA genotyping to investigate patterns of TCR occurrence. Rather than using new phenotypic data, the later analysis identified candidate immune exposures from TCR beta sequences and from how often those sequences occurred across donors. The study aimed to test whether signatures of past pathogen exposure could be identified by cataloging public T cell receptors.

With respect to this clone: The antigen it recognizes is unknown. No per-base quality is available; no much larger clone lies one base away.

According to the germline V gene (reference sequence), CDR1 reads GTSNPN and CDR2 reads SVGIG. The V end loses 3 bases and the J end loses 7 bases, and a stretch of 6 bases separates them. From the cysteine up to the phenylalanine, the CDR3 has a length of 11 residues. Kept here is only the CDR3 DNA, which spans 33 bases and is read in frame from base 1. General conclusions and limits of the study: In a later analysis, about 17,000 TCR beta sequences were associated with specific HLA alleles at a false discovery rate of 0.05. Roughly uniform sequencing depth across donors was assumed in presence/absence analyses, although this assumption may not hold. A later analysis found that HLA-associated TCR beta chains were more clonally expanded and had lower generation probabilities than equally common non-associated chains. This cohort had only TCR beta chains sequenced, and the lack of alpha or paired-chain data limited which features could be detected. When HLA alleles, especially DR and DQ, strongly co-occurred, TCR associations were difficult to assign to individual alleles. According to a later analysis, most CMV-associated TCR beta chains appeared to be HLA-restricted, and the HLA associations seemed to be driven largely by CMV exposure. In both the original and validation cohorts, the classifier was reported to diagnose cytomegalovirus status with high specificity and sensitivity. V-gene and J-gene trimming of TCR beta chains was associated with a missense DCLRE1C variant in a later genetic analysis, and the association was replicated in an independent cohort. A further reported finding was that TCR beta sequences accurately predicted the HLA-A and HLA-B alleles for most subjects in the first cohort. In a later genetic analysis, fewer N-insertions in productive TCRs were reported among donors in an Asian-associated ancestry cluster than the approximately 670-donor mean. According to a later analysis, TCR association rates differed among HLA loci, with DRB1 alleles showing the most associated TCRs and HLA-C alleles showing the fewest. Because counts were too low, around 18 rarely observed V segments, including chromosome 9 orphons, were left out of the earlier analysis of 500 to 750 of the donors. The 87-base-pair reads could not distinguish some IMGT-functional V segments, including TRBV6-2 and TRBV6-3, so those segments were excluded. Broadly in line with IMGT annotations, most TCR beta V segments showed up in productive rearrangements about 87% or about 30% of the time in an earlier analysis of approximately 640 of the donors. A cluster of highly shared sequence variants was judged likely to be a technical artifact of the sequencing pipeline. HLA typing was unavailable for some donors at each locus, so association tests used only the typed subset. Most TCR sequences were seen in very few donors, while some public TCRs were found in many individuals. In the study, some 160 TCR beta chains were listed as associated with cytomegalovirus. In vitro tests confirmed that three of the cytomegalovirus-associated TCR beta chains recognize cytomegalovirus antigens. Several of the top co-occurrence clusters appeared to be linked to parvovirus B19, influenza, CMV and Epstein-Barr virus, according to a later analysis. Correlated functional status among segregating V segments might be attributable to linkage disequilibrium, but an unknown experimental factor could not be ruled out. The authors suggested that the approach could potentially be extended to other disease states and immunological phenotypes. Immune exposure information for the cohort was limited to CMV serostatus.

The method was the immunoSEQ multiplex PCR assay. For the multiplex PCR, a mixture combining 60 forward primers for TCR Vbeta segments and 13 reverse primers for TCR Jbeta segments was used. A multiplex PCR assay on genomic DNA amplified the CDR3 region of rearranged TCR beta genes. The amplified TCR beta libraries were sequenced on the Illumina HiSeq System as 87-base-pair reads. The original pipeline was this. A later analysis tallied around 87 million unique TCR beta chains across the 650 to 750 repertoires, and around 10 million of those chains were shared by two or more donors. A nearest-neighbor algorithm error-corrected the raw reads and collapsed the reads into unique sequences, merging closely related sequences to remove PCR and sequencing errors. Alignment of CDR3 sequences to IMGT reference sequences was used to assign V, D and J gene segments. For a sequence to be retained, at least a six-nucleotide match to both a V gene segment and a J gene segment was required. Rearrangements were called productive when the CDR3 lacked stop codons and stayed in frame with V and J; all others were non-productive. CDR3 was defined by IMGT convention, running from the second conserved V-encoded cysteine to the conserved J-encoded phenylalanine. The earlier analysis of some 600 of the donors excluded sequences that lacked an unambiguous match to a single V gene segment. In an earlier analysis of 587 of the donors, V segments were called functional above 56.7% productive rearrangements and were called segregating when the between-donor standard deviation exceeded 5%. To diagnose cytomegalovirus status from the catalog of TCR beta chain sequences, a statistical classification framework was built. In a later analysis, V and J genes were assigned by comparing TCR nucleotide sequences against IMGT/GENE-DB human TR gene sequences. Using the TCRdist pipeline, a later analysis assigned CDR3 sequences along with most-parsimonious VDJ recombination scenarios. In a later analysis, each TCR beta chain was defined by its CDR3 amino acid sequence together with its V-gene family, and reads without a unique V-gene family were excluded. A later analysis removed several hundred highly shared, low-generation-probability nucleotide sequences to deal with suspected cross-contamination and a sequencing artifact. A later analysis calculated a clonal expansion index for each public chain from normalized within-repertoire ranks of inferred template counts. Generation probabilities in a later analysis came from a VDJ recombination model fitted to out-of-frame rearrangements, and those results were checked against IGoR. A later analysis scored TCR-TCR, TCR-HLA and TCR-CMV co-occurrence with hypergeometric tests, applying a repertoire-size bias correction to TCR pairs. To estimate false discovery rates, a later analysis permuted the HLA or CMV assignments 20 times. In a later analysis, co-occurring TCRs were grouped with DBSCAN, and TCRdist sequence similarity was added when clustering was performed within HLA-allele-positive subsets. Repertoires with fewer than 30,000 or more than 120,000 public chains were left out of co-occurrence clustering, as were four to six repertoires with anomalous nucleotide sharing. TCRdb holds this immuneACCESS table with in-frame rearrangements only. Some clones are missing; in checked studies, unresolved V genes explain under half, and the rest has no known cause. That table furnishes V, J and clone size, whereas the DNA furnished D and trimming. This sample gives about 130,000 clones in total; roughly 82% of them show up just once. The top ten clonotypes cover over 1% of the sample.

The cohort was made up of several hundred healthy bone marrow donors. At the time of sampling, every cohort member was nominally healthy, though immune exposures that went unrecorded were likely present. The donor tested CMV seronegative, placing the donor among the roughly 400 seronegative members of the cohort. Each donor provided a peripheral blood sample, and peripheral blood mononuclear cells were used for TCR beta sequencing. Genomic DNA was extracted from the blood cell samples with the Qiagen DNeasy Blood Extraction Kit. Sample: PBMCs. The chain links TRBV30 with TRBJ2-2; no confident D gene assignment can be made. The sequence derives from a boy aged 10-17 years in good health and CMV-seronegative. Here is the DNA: TGTGCCTGGAGGGCTCTCGGGGAGCTGTTTTTT. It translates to CAWRALGELFF.